Sequencing of this T cell receptor beta chain was carried out in a study of PD-1 blockade in classical Hodgkin lymphoma. Regarding this clone: Its antigen is undetermined.

Time point here: cycle 4 day 1 (C4D1), after 6 weeks of nivolumab. Each patient experienced a relapse that followed autologous stem cell transplantation, and brentuximab vedotin exposure varied. The V gene's germline CDR1 is SQVTM and CDR2 ANQGSEA. Trimming took 3 bases from V and 5 from J, leaving 16 bases between them. There are 14 residues in the CDR3. Sequencing was performed with immunoSEQ multiplex PCR; in TCRdb, only in-frame clones are kept and a portion is missing. Among over 85,000 clones listed, 85% to 95% were seen once. General observations from the study: Healthy donors reportedly exceeded newly diagnosed patients in baseline TCR diversity.

The material sequenced was peripheral blood mononuclear cells (PBMCs), taken before the fourth cycle of nivolumab. The rearrangement links TRBV29-1 to TRBJ1-1; D unresolved. This sequence was found in a human donor with classical Hodgkin lymphoma. This CDR3 reads CSVEPPGVVTEAFF. The CDR3 DNA sequence: TGCAGCGTTGAGCCCCCCGGCGTAGTGACTGAAGCTTTCTTT.